This T cell receptor (beta chain) was retrieved from a study of CD8 T cells in Susac syndrome (dated by TCRdb to the late 2010s). For context, the study as a whole: Whether CD8+ T cell activation and differentiation in Susac syndrome was antigen driven was tested using repertoire sequencing. Clonality of the CD8+ T cell repertoire was compared between about a dozen healthy donors, around 14 Susac syndrome patients and about 15 multiple sclerosis patients. Broader findings and caveats from the paper: The number of individuals in the TCR sequencing and HLA analysis was recognized as being relatively small.

The CDR3, from cysteine to phenylalanine, totals 14 residues. This entry keeps only the CDR3 DNA: 42 bases, framed from base 1. CDR1 and CDR2, looked up from the germline V gene, are MDHEN and SYDVKM. V trim: 3 bases; J trim: 3 bases; unmatched bases: 4. RNA was extracted using the RNeasy kit, and roughly 0.45 to 1 ug of the RNA was reverse transcribed with random hexamers. The immunoSEQ multiplex PCR assay, which covers 54 Vbeta and 13 Jbeta segments, was used to amplify TCR beta CDR3 regions. To correct PCR amplification bias, a synthetic template baseline was used for both primer optimization and computational correction. The paper's data handling went like this. Reads were annotated to V, D and J genes according to IMGT and were analyzed with immunoSEQ Analyzer, with only productive sequences retained. Clonality was calculated as one minus the Shannon entropy normalized by log2 of the number of productive unique sequences. For each patient and control, public and private clones were evaluated within the 100 most prevalent clones. Clones were defined as Susac-specific when absent from the healthy and MS cohorts, from approximately 970 published viral clones and from other ImmuneACCESS disease sequences. TCRdb handled the public reads itself, with Q25 trimming in fastp and clone calling in MiXCR, and kept productive beta chains. Every distinct CDR3 protein forms one entry, paired with its most common genes and DNA. For this entry, the V and J calls and clone size follow TCRdb and not the study's own pipeline. The table for this sample lists roughly 140,000 distinct CDR3 sequences; 94% of them were counted only once. The ten largest clones represent approximately 0.3% of the sample.

About this clonotype itself: Its antigen remains undetermined. The record has no base qualities; no much larger clone is one base away.

Peripheral blood CD8+ and CD4+ T cells from healthy donors, Susac syndrome patients and multiple sclerosis patients were profiled using high-throughput TCR beta sequencing. Healthy donors were age- and sex-matched controls. Bulk CD8+ and CD4+ T cells were purified magnetically by negative isolation, whereas CD8+ TEMRA cells were enriched by FACS. Blood was collected in EDTA tubes and processed within 24 hours, with PBMCs isolated through density gradient centrifugation. PBMCs destined for TCR sequencing were cryopreserved in liquid nitrogen and later thawed in a 37 °C water bath. The sorted or isolated CD4+, CD8+ and CD8+ TEMRA cells had a purity of 90% or higher.

The TCR sequence derives from a human donor in good health. The chain is encoded by TRBV28 joined to TRBJ2-7, with TRBD2 matching 8 junction bases. Sample: CD8+ T cells from PBMCs. CDR3 region: CASSLGAGVYEQYF. The sequence in DNA is TGTGCCAGCAGTTTGGGAGCGGGAGTCTACGAGCAGTACTTC.